These T cell receptor beta chains were read from a single sample in a study of radiotherapy plus CTLA-4 blockade in lung cancer. Clones were sequenced by immunoSEQ multiplex PCR, and TCRdb holds only the in-frame ones, with some missing. The table includes roughly 50,000 clones, 70% to 90% detected once. The source was peripheral blood, collected from a patient treated with radiotherapy plus ipilimumab. The receptors were sampled from a human donor with non-small cell lung cancer whose response to radiotherapy plus ipilimumab could not be evaluated. Both conserved end residues are part of each CDR3. Fields, in order: V gene, clone size, J gene, D gene, CDR3 protein, CDR3 DNA. The D gene is left open where the match is weak. Not every row has a clone size; where given, it reads once, few, many or a size class.

TRBV7-2	NA	TRBJ1-4	TRBD1	CASSLGQDSEKLFF	TGTGCCAGCAGCTTGGGACAGGACTCAGAAAAACTGTTTTTT
TRBV5-1	NA	TRBJ2-7	TRBD1	CASSLGQGAYEQYF	TGCGCCAGCAGCTTGGGACAGGGGGCCTACGAGCAGTACTTC
TRBV19	NA	TRBJ2-4	TRBD2	CASSEGLVAKNIQYF	TGTGCCAGTAGTGAAGGACTAGTAGCCAAAAACATTCAGTACTTC
TRBV7-9	NA	TRBJ2-3	NA	CASSRTASTDTQYF	TGTGCCAGCAGCCGGACAGCGAGCACAGATACGCAGTATTTT
TRBV4-3	NA	TRBJ1-6	NA	CASSQDRGDSPLHF	TGCGCCAGCAGCCAAGATCGGGGGGATTCACCCCTCCACTTT
TRBV7-8	NA	TRBJ2-7	TRBD2	CASSSRERGGSYEQYF	TGTGCCAGCAGTTCGCGAGAGCGGGGGGGCTCCTACGAGCAGTACTTC
TRBV18	NA	TRBJ1-1	NA	CASSRQGNTEAFF	TGTGCCAGCTCACGACAAGGGAACACTGAAGCTTTCTTT
TRBV6-1	NA	TRBJ1-1	NA	CASSDSRNTEAFF	TGTGCCAGCAGTGATTCTCGGAACACTGAAGCTTTCTTT
TRBV6-1	NA	TRBJ1-1	NA	CASSELRGNTEAFF	TGTGCCAGCAGTGAATTACGGGGGAACACTGAAGCTTTCTTT
TRBV5-1	NA	TRBJ1-6	TRBD1	CASTKGDRHNSPLHF	TGCGCCAGCACTAAGGGGGACAGGCATAATTCACCCCTCCACTTT
TRBV7-2	NA	TRBJ2-5	NA	CASSRFGPQETQYF	TGTGCCAGCAGCCGATTTGGCCCCCAAGAGACCCAGTACTTC
TRBV19	NA	TRBJ1-2	TRBD1	CASKLQGAGIYGYTF	TGTGCCAGTAAACTCCAGGGGGCGGGAATCTATGGCTACACCTTC
TRBV7-9	NA	TRBJ2-3	NA	CASSHGDTQYF	TGTGCCAGCAGCCACGGAGATACGCAGTATTTT
TRBV27	NA	TRBJ2-7	NA	CASSEGHRPPKSYEQYF	TGTGCCAGCTCTGAAGGACACCGACCACCCAAATCCTACGAGCAGTACTTC
TRBV29-1	NA	TRBJ1-4	NA	CSGGVREKLFF	TGCAGCGGGGGGGTCCGGGAAAAACTGTTTTTT
TRBV2	NA	TRBJ1-2	NA	CATSRNYGYTF	TGTGCCACCTCCCGGAACTATGGCTACACCTTC
TRBV29-1	NA	TRBJ2-7	TRBD2	CSVRGAVSGGSSYEQYF	TGCAGCGTTCGGGGGGCGGTCAGCGGGGGCAGCTCCTACGAGCAGTACTTC
TRBV5-6	NA	TRBJ1-4	NA	CASSADGVKKLFF	TGTGCCAGCAGCGCCGACGGGGTTAAAAAACTGTTTTTT
TRBV6-5	NA	TRBJ2-7	NA	CASGLARGEQYF	TGTGCCAGCGGTTTGGCCAGAGGAGAGCAGTACTTC
TRBV7-2	NA	TRBJ2-2	TRBD2	CASSFGGANTGELFF	TGTGCCAGCAGCTTTGGGGGGGCGAACACCGGGGAGCTGTTTTTT
TRBV27	NA	TRBJ1-2	TRBD1	CASSRPGTGMGGYTF	TGTGCCAGCAGTCGTCCCGGGACAGGGATGGGTGGCTACACCTTC
TRBV21-1	NA	TRBJ2-3	NA	CASSKSAPDTQYF	TGTGCCAGCAGCAAAAGCGCCCCCGATACGCAGTATTTT
TRBV5-6	NA	TRBJ1-2	NA	CASSLVRGEMGYGYTF	TGTGCCAGCAGCTTGGTTCGTGGGGAGATGGGCTATGGCTACACCTTC
TRBV5-8	NA	TRBJ1-1	TRBD1	CASSLDGQGVLSTEAFF	TGTGCCAGCAGCTTGGATGGACAGGGGGTTTTGAGTACTGAAGCTTTCTTT
TRBV30	few	TRBJ2-2	NA	CAWSVRGYATGELFF	TGTGCCTGGAGTGTGAGAGGGTACGCCACCGGGGAGCTGTTTTTT
TRBV19	NA	TRBJ1-1	TRBD1	CASSIGRMDRLNTEAFF	TGTGCCAGTAGTATAGGTCGGATGGACAGGCTGAACACTGAAGCTTTCTTT